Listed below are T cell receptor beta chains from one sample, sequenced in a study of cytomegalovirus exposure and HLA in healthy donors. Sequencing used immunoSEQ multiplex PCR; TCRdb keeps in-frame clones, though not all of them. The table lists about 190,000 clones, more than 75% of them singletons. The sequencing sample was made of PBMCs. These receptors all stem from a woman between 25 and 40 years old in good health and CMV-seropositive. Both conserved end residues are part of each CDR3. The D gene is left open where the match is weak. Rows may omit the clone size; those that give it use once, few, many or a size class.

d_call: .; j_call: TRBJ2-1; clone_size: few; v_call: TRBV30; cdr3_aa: CAWRKGLAKTYNEQFF; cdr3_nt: TGTGCCTGGAGGAAAGGGCTAGCGAAAACCTACAATGAGCAGTTCTTC
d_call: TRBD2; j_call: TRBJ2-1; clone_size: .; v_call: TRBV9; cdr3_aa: CASSPGGNEQFF; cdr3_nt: TGTGCCAGCAGCCCGGGGGGTAATGAGCAGTTCTTC
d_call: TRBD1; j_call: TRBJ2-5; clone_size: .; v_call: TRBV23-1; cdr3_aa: CASSQRQGKETQYF; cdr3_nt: TGCGCCAGCAGTCAAAGACAGGGAAAAGAGACCCAGTACTTC
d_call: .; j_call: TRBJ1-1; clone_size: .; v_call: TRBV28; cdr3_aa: CASGGVEGTEAFF; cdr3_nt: TGTGCCAGTGGCGGGGTGGAGGGCACTGAAGCTTTCTTT
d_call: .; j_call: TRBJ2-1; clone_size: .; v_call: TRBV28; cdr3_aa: CASRYRNEQFF; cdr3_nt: TGTGCCAGCAGGTATCGGAATGAGCAGTTCTTC
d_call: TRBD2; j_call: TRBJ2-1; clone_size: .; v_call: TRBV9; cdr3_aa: CASSVSSGGPFYNEQFF; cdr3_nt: TGTGCCAGCAGCGTCTCGTCGGGAGGGCCTTTCTACAATGAGCAGTTCTTC
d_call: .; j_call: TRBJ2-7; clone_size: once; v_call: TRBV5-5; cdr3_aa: CASSRQSSYEQYF; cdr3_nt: TGTGCCAGCAGCCGACAGAGCTCCTACGAGCAGTACTTC
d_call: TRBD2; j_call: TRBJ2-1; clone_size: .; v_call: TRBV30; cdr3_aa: CAFSGRPSYNEQFF; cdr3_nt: TGTGCCTTTAGCGGGAGACCCTCCTACAATGAGCAGTTCTTC
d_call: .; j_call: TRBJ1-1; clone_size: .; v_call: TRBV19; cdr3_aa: CASSIGRDTEAFF; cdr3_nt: TGTGCCAGTAGTATTGGCAGGGACACTGAAGCTTTCTTT
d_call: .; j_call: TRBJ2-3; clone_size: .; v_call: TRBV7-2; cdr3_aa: CASSLLTGTDTQYF; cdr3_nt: TGTGCCAGCAGCTTACTGACAGGCACAGATACGCAGTATTTT
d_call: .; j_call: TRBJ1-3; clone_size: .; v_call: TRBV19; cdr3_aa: CASSLGSSGNTIYF; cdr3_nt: TGTGCCAGTAGTTTGGGCAGCTCTGGAAACACCATATATTTT
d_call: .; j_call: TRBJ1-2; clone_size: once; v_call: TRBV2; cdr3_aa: CASSVATNYGYTF; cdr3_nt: TGTGCCAGCAGTGTGGCCACCAACTATGGCTACACCTTC
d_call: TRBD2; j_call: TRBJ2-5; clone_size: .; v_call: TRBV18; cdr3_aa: CASSPPASKETLAGVQQETQYF; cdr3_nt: TGTGCCAGCTCACCACCGGCTTCAAAGGAAACCCTAGCGGGGGTCCAACAAGAGACCCAGTACTTC
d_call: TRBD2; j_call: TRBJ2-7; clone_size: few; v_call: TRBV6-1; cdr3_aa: CASSALTSGGPYEQYF; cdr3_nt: TGTGCCAGCAGTGCCCTTACTAGCGGGGGGCCCTACGAGCAGTACTTC
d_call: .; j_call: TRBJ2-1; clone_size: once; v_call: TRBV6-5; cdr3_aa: CASSISGNEQFF; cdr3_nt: TGTGCCAGTTCAATTAGCGGCAATGAGCAGTTCTTC
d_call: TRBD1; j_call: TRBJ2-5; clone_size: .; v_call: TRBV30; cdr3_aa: CAWSWTGGSETQYF; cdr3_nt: TGTGCCTGGAGTTGGACAGGGGGGTCAGAGACCCAGTACTTC
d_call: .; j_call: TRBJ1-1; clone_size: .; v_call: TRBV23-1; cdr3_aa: CASSRNAQVVGTEAFF; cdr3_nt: TGCGCCAGCAGTCGCAATGCACAGGTGGTGGGCACTGAAGCTTTCTTT
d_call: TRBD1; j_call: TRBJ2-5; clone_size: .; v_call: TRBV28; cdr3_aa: CASSFGQVGTQYF; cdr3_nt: TGTGCCAGTTCCTTCGGACAGGTGGGGACCCAGTACTTC
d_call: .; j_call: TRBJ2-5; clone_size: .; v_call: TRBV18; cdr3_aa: CASSPPLHQETQYF; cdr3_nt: TGTGCCAGCTCACCACCACTACACCAAGAGACCCAGTACTTC
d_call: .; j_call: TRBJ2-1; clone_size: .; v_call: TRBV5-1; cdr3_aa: CASSPPPPGNEQFF; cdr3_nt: TGCGCCAGCAGCCCCCCGCCCCCGGGGAATGAGCAGTTCTTC
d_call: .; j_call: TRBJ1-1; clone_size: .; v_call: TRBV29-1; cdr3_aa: CSVVSGGRTEAFF; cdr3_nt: TGCAGCGTGGTCAGCGGGGGGCGGACTGAAGCTTTCTTT
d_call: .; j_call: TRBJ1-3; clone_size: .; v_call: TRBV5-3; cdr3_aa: CARSLGSVSGNTIYF; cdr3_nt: TGTGCCAGAAGCTTAGGGAGCGTTTCTGGAAACACCATATATTTT
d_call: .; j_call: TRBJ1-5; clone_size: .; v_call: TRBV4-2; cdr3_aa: CASSFSGNSNQPQHF; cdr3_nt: TGTGCCAGCAGCTTCTCAGGGAATAGCAATCAGCCCCAGCATTTT
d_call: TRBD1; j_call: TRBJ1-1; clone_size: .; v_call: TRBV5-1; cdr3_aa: CASGQGANTEAFF; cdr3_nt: TGCGCCAGTGGACAGGGGGCGAACACTGAAGCTTTCTTT
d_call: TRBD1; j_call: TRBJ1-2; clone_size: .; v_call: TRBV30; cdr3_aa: CAFTGQGLLANYGYTF; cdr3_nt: TGTGCCTTCACTGGACAGGGACTTTTAGCTAACTATGGCTACACCTTC
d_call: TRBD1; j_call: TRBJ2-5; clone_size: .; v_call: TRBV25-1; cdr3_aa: CASSPQGARQETQYF; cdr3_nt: TGTGCCAGCAGCCCTCAGGGGGCTCGGCAAGAGACCCAGTACTTC
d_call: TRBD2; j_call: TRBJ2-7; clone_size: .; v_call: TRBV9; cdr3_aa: CASSPPGGFSYEQYF; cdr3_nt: TGTGCCAGCAGCCCCCCGGGAGGATTTTCCTACGAGCAGTACTTC
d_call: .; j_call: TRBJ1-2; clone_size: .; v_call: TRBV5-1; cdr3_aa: CASPPWGTPTNYGYTF; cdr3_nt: TGCGCCAGTCCTCCCTGGGGGACACCTACTAACTATGGCTACACCTTC
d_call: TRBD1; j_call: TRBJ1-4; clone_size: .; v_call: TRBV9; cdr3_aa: CASSAPMTGVGNEKLFF; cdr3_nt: TGTGCCAGCAGCGCACCAATGACAGGGGTGGGTAATGAAAAACTGTTTTTT
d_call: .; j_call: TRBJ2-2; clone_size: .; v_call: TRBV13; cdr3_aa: CASRYEGGSGELFF; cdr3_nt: TGTGCCAGCAGATACGAAGGGGGTAGCGGGGAGCTGTTTTTT
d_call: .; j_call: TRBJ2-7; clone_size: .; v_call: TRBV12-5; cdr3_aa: CASGLVRTHSYEQYF; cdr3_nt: TGTGCTAGTGGTTTGGTTAGGACACACTCCTACGAGCAGTACTTC
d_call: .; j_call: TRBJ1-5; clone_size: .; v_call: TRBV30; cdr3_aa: CAWNGRADQPQHF; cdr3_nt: TGTGCCTGGAATGGCAGGGCGGATCAGCCCCAGCATTTT
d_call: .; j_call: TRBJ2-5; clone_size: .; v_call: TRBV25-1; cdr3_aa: CASSGVVGPTGETQYF; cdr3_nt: TGTGCCAGCAGTGGAGTGGTAGGTCCGACGGGGGAGACCCAGTACTTC
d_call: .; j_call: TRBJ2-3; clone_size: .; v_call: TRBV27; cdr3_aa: CASSLLPPGTSTDTQYF; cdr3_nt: TGTGCCAGCAGTCTTCTCCCCCCAGGGACTAGCACAGATACGCAGTATTTT
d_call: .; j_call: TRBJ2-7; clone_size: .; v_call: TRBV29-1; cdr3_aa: CSIYMGLPSYEQYF; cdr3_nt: TGCAGCATTTACATGGGGCTACCGTCCTACGAGCAGTACTTC
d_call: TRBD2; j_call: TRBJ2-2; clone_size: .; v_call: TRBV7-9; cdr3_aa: CASSLRLAGAGELFF; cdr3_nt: TGTGCCAGCAGCTTACGGCTAGCGGGGGCCGGGGAGCTGTTTTTT
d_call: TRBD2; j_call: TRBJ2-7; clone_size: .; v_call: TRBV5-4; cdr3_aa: CASSLGGTSGREQYF; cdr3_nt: TGTGCCAGCAGCTTAGGTGGGACTAGCGGGAGAGAGCAGTACTTC
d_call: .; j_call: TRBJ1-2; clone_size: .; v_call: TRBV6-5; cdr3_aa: CASRATGRGHYGYTF; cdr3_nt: TGTGCCAGCAGGGCGACAGGCAGGGGCCATTATGGCTACACCTTC
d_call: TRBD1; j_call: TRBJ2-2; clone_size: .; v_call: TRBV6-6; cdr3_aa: CASRQTGVGTGELFF; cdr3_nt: TGTGCCAGCAGACAAACAGGGGTTGGCACCGGGGAGCTGTTTTTT